This T cell receptor beta chain is drawn from a study of post-analysis software for immune sequencing data. V dropped 1 base and J dropped 1 base, with 9 bases sitting between them. CDR3 size: 14 residues. The germline V gene encodes CDR1 DFQATT and CDR2 SNEGSKA (reference sequence). The study's findings and limits: Those with multiple sclerosis, the patient group, showed significantly lower normalized Chao1 diversity than controls. F measure grouped same-batch samples tightly together. Compared with controls, patients had more of about 5 TRBV segments, including TRBV5-6, TRBV5-1 and TRBV20-1.

TCR beta cDNA libraries had unique molecular identifiers. T cells numbering roughly 0.9 to 11 million gave rise to a few hundred thousand cDNA molecules. MiXCR, run by TCRdb on the PCR reads, gives a single entry per CDR3 protein. Among about 620,000 distinct CDR3 sequences listed, roughly two fifths were seen once. As regards this clonotype: What it binds is not known.

The V and J genes are TRBV20-1 and TRBJ2-3, with D unclear. Material: blood. The sequence was collected from a girl aged 5-17 years with multiple sclerosis. The CDR3 sequence: CSARVAPGTDTQYF. CDR3 coding DNA: TGCAGTGCTAGAGTGGCCCCCGGCACAGATACGCAGTATTTT.